This T cell receptor (beta chain) was retrieved from a study of neurological immune-mediated disorders. Study-level points and caveats: The greatest TCR clonal expansion appeared in HTLV-1-associated myelopathy and the smallest, falling below healthy controls, in multiple sclerosis.

A 10-nucleotide random UMI tagged transcripts in template-switch 5'RACE cDNA synthesis. MiXCR was run by TCRdb on the 5' RACE reads, yielding one entry per CDR3 protein. Here the sample spans tens of thousands of distinct CDR3 sequences, more than 7% being singletons. The germline V gene has CDR1 DFQATT and CDR2 SNEGSKA (reference sequence). This CDR3 has 17 amino acids. The V gene end was trimmed by 3 bases and the J gene end by 0 bases; junction bases not matched to a gene: 12. Time point here: longitudinal time-point 3. This clonotype was recorded many times. Antigen unknown. The sequencing sample was made of PBMCs. The rearrangement links TRBV20-1 to TRBJ2-3; 7 bases are shared with TRBD2. The source is a woman between 40 and 50 years old in good health. The CDR3 DNA is TGCAGTGCTAGTTATCAGCGGGGTCGATATAGCACAGATACGCAGTATTTT. Protein sequence: CSASYQRGRYSTDTQYF.